This T cell receptor (beta chain) was profiled in a study of T cell changes during pregnancy in multiple sclerosis. This CDR3 spans 13 amino acids. The trim removed 1 base at V and 6 bases at J, leaving 5 bases unmatched. Germline V gene lookup returns CDR1 SQVTM and CDR2 ANQGSEA. A single count supports this clone. Libraries were prepared by immunoSEQ multiplex PCR; TCRdb keeps only in-frame clonotypes and omits some of them. The profile shows more than 70,000 clones, roughly 91% of them singletons. The origin of this receptor is a female donor in good health, enrolled as a control in a pregnancy study. V usage is TRBV29-1 and J usage is TRBJ2-7; 8 nucleotides match TRBD2. This sample comprised peripheral blood, obtained after pregnancy. Written as DNA, the CDR3 is TGCAGCGTTGAAGGGACTAGCCTTGGCGAGCAGTACTTC. Translated, it gives CSVEGTSLGEQYF.